This entry lists 30 T cell receptor beta chains sequenced from one sample in a study of blood T cell repertoires in COVID-19. This table comes from immunoSEQ multiplex PCR, and its TCRdb copy is limited to in-frame clones, with some not included. The sample contains around 220,000 clones, around 88% of which appear only once. Sequenced material: peripheral blood. These TCRs come from a man younger than 35 with active or convalescent COVID-19.

The genes are TRBV7-7 and TRBJ1-5; TRBD1 is a possible D gene (6 bases). The CDR3 length is 20 residues. The V gene's germline CDR1 is SSHAT and CDR2 FNYEAQ (reference sequence). Trimming removed 2 bases at V and 2 bases at J, with 25 bases between. The CDR3: CASSLRLGSELAGGNQPQHF. CDR3 sequence (DNA): TGTGCCAGCAGCTTAAGACTGGGGTCCGAGTTAGCAGGGGGCAATCAGCCCCAGCATTTT.

The J gene is TRBJ2-7, the V gene TRBV27; possibly TRBD2 for D (6 bases). CDR1 and CDR2 from the germline V gene are MNHEY and SMNVEV (reference sequence). The CDR3 has 15 amino acids. With 1 base removed from V and 1 base from J, the gap between germline ends came to 11 bases. The CDR3 spells CASSLFAGTSYEQYF. In DNA, the CDR3 is TGTGCCAGCAGTTTATTTGCGGGAACATCCTACGAGCAGTACTTC.

The gene calls are TRBV12-5 and TRBJ2-1; 11 bases align to TRBD2. Germline V gene sequence: CDR1 LGHNT, CDR2 FRNRAP. J lost 4 bases, V lost 6 bases, and 5 bases had no gene match. The CDR3 length is 15 residues. The DNA of the CDR3 is TGTGCTAGTGGCCTCGGGACTAGCGGTTACAATGAGCAGTTCTTC. As protein: CASGLGTSGYNEQFF.

The chain combines TRBV3-1 (or the pseudogene TRBV3-2) with TRBJ1-6, with D possibly being TRBD1 (6 bases). V lost 4 bases and J 7 bases, leaving 17 bases between the germline ends. This CDR3 contains 16 residues. Germline CDR1 and CDR2: LGHDT and YNNKEL (reference sequence). CDR3 DNA: TGTGCCAGCAGCCGACCACAGGGTAGGGTAAATTCACCCCTCCACTTT. Protein sequence: CASSRPQGRVNSPLHF.

The gene calls are TRBV19 and TRBJ1-2; maybe TRBD1 (5 bases). With 4 bases removed from V and 0 bases from J, the gap between germline ends came to 9 bases. Looked up from germline, CDR1 is LNHDA and CDR2 is SQIVND (reference sequence). The CDR3 spans 14 residues. The CDR3 DNA reads as TGTGCCAGTAGTACACGGGGGACTAACTATGGCTACACCTTC. It translates to CASSTRGTNYGYTF.

CDR3: CASSVASRTDTQYF. DNA for the CDR3: TGTGCCAGCAGCGTAGCGTCTCGCACAGATACGCAGTATTTT. This chain connects TRBV9 to TRBJ2-3; D is unclear. Trimming took off 0 bases at V and 1 base at J, with 6 bases between the two ends. Germline V gives CDR1 SGDLS, CDR2 YYNGEE. This CDR3 region has 14 residues.

This clone showed up just once. The rearrangement joins TRBV6-5 to TRBJ1-1, with D perhaps matching TRBD1 (6 bases). Trimming shortened V by 0 bases and J by 8 bases, and 19 bases separated the two germline ends. The length of the CDR3 is 16 residues. Germline V gives CDR1 MNHEY, CDR2 SVGAGI. CDR3: CASSYSLFTGRTEAFF. CDR3 bases: TGTGCCAGCAGTTACTCTTTATTTACAGGGCGGACCGAAGCTTTCTTT.

The chain links TRBV15 to TRBJ2-3, with 8 bases fitting TRBD1. V was clipped by 5 bases and J by 6 bases; unmatched bases: 19. The CDR3 loop spans 18 amino acids. Germline lookup yields CDR1 LNHNV and CDR2 YYDKDF (reference sequence). The CDR3 is CATSGVKKRGQAIDTQYF. CDR3 sequence (DNA): TGTGCCACCAGCGGAGTGAAGAAGAGGGGACAGGCTATTGATACGCAGTATTTT.

The rearrangement joins TRBV18 to TRBJ2-7; unclear D gene. Germline V gives CDR1 KGHSH, CDR2 LQKENI. The V end lost 0 bases, the J end lost 1 base, and 10 bases lay between the germline ends. The CDR3 runs to 15 residues. The CDR3 DNA reads TGTGCCAGCTCACCACCCTCTGAGAGGTCCTACGAGCAGTACTTC. Protein: CASSPPSERSYEQYF.

The chain has TRBV3-1 (or the pseudogene TRBV3-2) and TRBJ2-1; 7 bases align to TRBD2. Unmatched junction bases numbered 8, after V lost 4 bases and J lost 8 bases. The CDR3 contains 14 residues. Germline values: CDR1 LGHDT, CDR2 YNNKEL (reference sequence). In nucleotides, the CDR3 is TGTGCCAGCAGCCTCGGACTAGACATGGATGAGCAGTTCTTC. This gives the protein CASSLGLDMDEQFF.

This clone was observed a single time. The rearrangement uses TRBV2 and TRBJ2-5; D is possibly TRBD2 (5 bases). With 6 bases removed from V and 0 bases from J, the gap between germline ends came to 11 bases. Germline assignment: CDR1 SNHLY and CDR2 FYNNEI. The CDR3 length is 14 residues. The CDR3 coding sequence is TGTGCCAGCAGAAGAGGGAAGTACCAAGAGACCCAGTACTTC. It encodes CASRRGKYQETQYF.

This chain joins TRBV5-1 and TRBJ2-3; D possibly corresponds to TRBD1 (6 bases). V lost 4 bases and J lost 5, with 20 bases in between. The length of the CDR3 is 16 residues. Germline CDR1 SGHRS, CDR2 YFSETQ. The CDR3: CASSLPLQGVIDTQYF. CDR3 coding DNA: TGCGCCAGCAGCCTCCCGTTACAGGGAGTGATAGATACGCAGTATTTT.

V gene TRBV5-4 combines with J gene TRBJ2-3, with 11 bases identical to TRBD2. The V gene's germline CDR1 is SGHNT and CDR2 YYREEE (reference sequence). Trimming took 2 bases from V and 2 from J; bases not matched to a gene: 10. The CDR3 sequence is 18 residues long. The CDR3 spells CASSLPSGRPLTTDTQYF. The CDR3 DNA reads as TGTGCCAGCAGCTTACCTAGCGGGAGGCCCCTAACCACAGATACGCAGTATTTT.

The chain links TRBV3-1 (or the pseudogene TRBV3-2) to TRBJ1-5, with unresolved D. V shed 5 bases and J shed 9 bases, with 14 bases lying between them. The CDR3 is 13 amino acids. Germline values: CDR1 LGHDT, CDR2 YNNKEL (reference sequence). The CDR3 spells CASSSDLGTPQHF. In nucleotides, the CDR3 is TGTGCCAGCAGCAGCGATCTCGGTACGCCCCAGCATTTT.

J is TRBJ1-2 and V is TRBV19, with 8 bases that match TRBD1. The ends lost 6 bases at V and 4 bases at J; junction bases unmatched: 4. The CDR3 extends over 13 amino acids. Germline V CDR1 and CDR2: LNHDA, SQIVND (reference sequence). DNA of the CDR3: TGTGCCAGTAGCTCAGGGGGCGTCTATGGCTACACCTTC. Translating gives CASSSGGVYGYTF.

The chain couples TRBV5-4 to TRBJ1-3; D gene unclear. The CDR3 has 15 residues. The V gene lost 4 bases and the J gene lost 0 bases, with 11 bases spanning the gap. Germline V CDR1 and CDR2: SGHNT, YYREEE (reference sequence). The CDR3 nucleotides are TGTGCCAGCAGCGCCGATCCAGGCTCTGGAAACACCATATATTTT. This sequence encodes CASSADPGSGNTIYF.

The genes are TRBV25-1 and TRBJ2-7, with D maybe TRBD2 (5 bases). Trimming pared 6 bases from V and 4 bases from J, leaving 10 bases between. The germline V gene has CDR1 MGHDK and CDR2 SYGVNS. The CDR3 extends over 12 amino acids. This chain's CDR3 is CASSAIAYEQYF. CDR3 coding DNA: TGTGCCAGCAGCGCCATAGCGTACGAGCAGTACTTC.

The chain couples TRBV3-1 (or the pseudogene TRBV3-2) to TRBJ2-1; D is possibly TRBD1 (6 bases). The length of the CDR3 is 13 residues. Germline V gene sequence: CDR1 LGHDT, CDR2 YNNKEL (reference sequence). V lost 2 bases to trimming and J lost 6 bases, with 8 bases between them. The DNA for the CDR3 is TGTGCCAGCAGCCAACTGACAGGCAATGAGCAGTTCTTC. It encodes CASSQLTGNEQFF.

The chain is built from TRBV19 and TRBJ1-1, with TRBD1 as a possible D gene (6 bases). Between the trimmed V and J ends, which lost 6 bases and 8 bases, there was a span of 16 bases. Germline values: CDR1 LNHDA, CDR2 SQIVND (reference sequence). The CDR3 runs 13 residues. CDR3 coding DNA: TGTGCCAGTAGGGAGACAGGAATTTGGGAAGCTTTCTTT. Protein sequence: CASRETGIWEAFF.

V gene TRBV18 combines with J gene TRBJ1-3; D unclear. The germline CDR1 and CDR2 sequences are KGHSH and LQKENI. The length of the CDR3 is 13 residues. The ends were cut back, 6 bases at V and 0 bases at J, with 6 bases in the middle. CDR3 sequence reads: CASSDTSGNTIYF. For the CDR3, the DNA is TGTGCCAGCTCCGACACCTCTGGAAACACCATATATTTT.

This CDR3 is CASSVRTGGGEAFF. Here the CDR3 DNA reads TGTGCCAGCAGCGTTAGAACCGGGGGTGGTGAAGCTTTCTTT. This rearrangement joins TRBV11-1 to TRBJ1-1; D may be TRBD1 (5 bases). Germline values: CDR1 SGHAT, CDR2 FQDESV (reference sequence). V was clipped by 5 bases and J by 7 bases, with 17 bases between them. CDR3 length equals 14 residues.

In its sample, this clone was seen once. The chain has TRBV19 and TRBJ2-5; maybe TRBD1 (5 bases). Trimming took off 1 base at V and 3 bases at J, with 9 bases between the two ends. This CDR3 has 14 amino acids. Germline V lookup: CDR1 LNHDA, CDR2 SQIVND (reference sequence). In DNA, the CDR3 is TGTGCCAGTAGTATAGGGCAGGGCAAAGAGACCCAGTACTTC. It translates to CASSIGQGKETQYF.

The chain recombines TRBV28 with TRBJ1-2; maybe TRBD1 (5 bases). With 2 bases removed from V and 4 bases from J, the gap between germline ends came to 14 bases. CDR3 length equals 15 residues. CDR1 and CDR2 from the germline V gene are MDHEN and SYDVKM. The CDR3 DNA follows: TGTGCCAGCAGTTTAATCCTACGAAGGGGCTATGGCTACACCTTC. Protein product: CASSLILRRGYGYTF.

DNA of the CDR3: TGCAGTGCCAGTACCAGGGTTGGCGGCTACACCTTC. Protein sequence: CSASTRVGGYTF. The V call is TRBV20-1, the J call TRBJ1-2; D perhaps matches TRBD1 (5 bases). The CDR3 has 12 amino acids. CDR1 and CDR2 from the germline V gene are DFQATT and SNEGSKA (reference sequence). Trimming shortened V by 6 bases and J by 8 bases, and 16 bases separated the two germline ends.

The genes are TRBV7-9 and TRBJ2-2, with 7 bases that match TRBD2. V dropped 8 bases and J dropped 6; count of bases not matched to a gene: 15. In germline, CDR1 is SEHNR, CDR2 FQNEAQ (reference sequence). CDR3 length equals 16 residues. CDR3 DNA sequence: TGTGCCAGCTTGTCGTTTGAGGGAGGGGATCCCGGGGAGCTGTTTTTT. This encodes CASLSFEGGDPGELFF.

V usage is TRBV29-1 and J usage is TRBJ1-5, with D possibly matching TRBD1 (5 bases). This CDR3 has 15 residues. Deletions cut 7 bases from V and 0 bases from J, with 16 bases between. CDR1 is SQVTM, CDR2 ANQGSEA, per germline. Here the CDR3 DNA reads TGCAGCGCCCCTGAGGCAGGGTATAGCAATCAGCCCCAGCATTTT. It specifies CSAPEAGYSNQPQHF. Based on the CDR3 plus reference TRBV29-1 and TRBJ1-5, the full variable domain is SAVISQKPSRDICQRGTSLTIQCQVDSQVTMMFWYRQQPGQSLTLIATANQGSEATYESGFVIDKFPISRPNLTFSTLTVSNMSPEDSSIYLCSAPEAGYSNQPQHFGDGTRLSIL.

The chain carries TRBV7-2 and TRBJ2-5, with TRBD2 matching 8 bases. V lost 0 bases to trimming and J lost 1 base; unmatched junction nucleotides: 4. The CDR3 is 16 residues long. Germline values: CDR1 SGHTA, CDR2 FQGNSA. This CDR3 reads CASSLASLAGQETQYF. DNA of the CDR3: TGTGCCAGCAGCTTAGCATCGCTAGCGGGCCAAGAGACCCAGTACTTC.

V and J are TRBV7-6 and TRBJ2-7; 13 bases are a match to TRBD2. The germline V gene encodes CDR1 SGHVS and CDR2 FNYEAQ. The V gene end was trimmed by 4 bases and the J gene end by 4 bases; junction bases not matched to a gene: 4. This CDR3 has 15 residues. The CDR3 loop reads CASSSRLAGGYEQYF. Written as DNA, the CDR3 is TGTGCCAGCAGCTCACGACTAGCGGGAGGTTACGAGCAGTACTTC.

The chain is built from TRBV12-3 or TRBV12-4 and TRBJ1-5; D is unclear. This CDR3 region has 12 residues. V lost 3 bases and J lost 6, with 6 bases in between. The CDR3 nucleotides read TGTGCCAGCAGTTTGCGGAGTCAGCCCCAGCATTTT. This codes for CASSLRSQPQHF.

The chain carries TRBV9 and TRBJ2-6, with 7 bases identical to TRBD1. The CDR3 spans 17 residues. J was trimmed by 4 bases and V by 5 bases; bases with no gene match: 12. In germline, CDR1 is SGDLS, CDR2 YYNGEE. The CDR3 nucleotides are TGTGCCAGCAGTAGACAGGGTGCAGGTTCAGGGGCCAACGTCCTGACTTTC. Its protein is CASSRQGAGSGANVLTF.